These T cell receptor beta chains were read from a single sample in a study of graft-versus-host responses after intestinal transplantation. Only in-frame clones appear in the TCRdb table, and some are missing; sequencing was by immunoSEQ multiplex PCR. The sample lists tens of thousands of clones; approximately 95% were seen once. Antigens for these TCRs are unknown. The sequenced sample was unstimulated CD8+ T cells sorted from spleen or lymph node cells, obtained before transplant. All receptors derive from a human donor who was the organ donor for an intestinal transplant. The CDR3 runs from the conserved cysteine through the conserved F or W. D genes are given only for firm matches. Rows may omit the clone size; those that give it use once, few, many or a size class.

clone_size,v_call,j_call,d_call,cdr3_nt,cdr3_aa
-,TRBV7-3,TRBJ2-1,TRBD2,TGTGCCAGCAGCCGAGCGGGGGGAGGTTACAATGAGCAGTTCTTC,CASSRAGGGYNEQFF
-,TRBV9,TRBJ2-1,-,TGTGCCGGCAGCGTAAAAGGGTGGGGAGGCAATAAGCAGTTCTTC,CAGSVKGWGGNKQFF
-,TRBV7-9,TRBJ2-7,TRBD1,TGTGCCAGCAGTTTCGGACAGGCCTACGAGCAGTACTTC,CASSFGQAYEQYF
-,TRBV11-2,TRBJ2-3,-,TGTGCCAGCAGCTTAGTCTTCTCCATCGGGGCAGATACGCAGTATTTT,CASSLVFSIGADTQYF
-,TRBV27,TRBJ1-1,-,TGTGCCAGCAGTTTCACAGGACCTGTGGGGGCCACTGAAGCTTTCTTT,CASSFTGPVGATEAFF
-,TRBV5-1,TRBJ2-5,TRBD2,TGCGCCAGCAGCTTCCTGGCGGGGGGGCGATTGGGAGAGACCCAGTACTTC,CASSFLAGGRLGETQYF
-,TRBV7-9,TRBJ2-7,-,TGTGCCAGCCACAACGTGGGGGAGGTCACCTACGAGCAGTACTTC,CASHNVGEVTYEQYF
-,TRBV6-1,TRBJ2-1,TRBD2,TGTGCCAGCAGTGACCGAGGGCCGGCTAGCGGGGGGCACAATGAGCAGTTCTTC,CASSDRGPASGGHNEQFF
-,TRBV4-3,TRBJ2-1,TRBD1,TGCGCCAGCAGACTCGATCCAGGGGGCGGTGAGCAGTTCTTC,CASRLDPGGGEQFF
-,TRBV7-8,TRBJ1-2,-,TGTGCCAGCAGCTTGATAGATGGCTATGGCTACACCTTC,CASSLIDGYGYTF
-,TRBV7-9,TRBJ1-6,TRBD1,TGTGCCAGCAGCGCGCACAGGGGCTATAATTCACCCCTCCACTTT,CASSAHRGYNSPLHF
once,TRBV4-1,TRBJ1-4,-,TGCGCCAGCAGCCAACCGCGCCATTACAGGGCAACTAATGAAAAACTGTTTTTT,CASSQPRHYRATNEKLFF
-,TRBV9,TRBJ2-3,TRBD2,TGTGCCAGCAGCGTAATGGGAGGGACAGATACGCAGTATTTT,CASSVMGGTDTQYF
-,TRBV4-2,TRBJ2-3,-,TGTGCCAGCAGCCAAGATCTGGGGGATGGTCCAGATACGCAGTATTTT,CASSQDLGDGPDTQYF
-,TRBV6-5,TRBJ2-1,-,TGTGCCAGCAGTCGAGGGGGAGACCCGCACAATGAGCAGTTCTTC,CASSRGGDPHNEQFF
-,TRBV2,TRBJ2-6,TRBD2,TGTGCCAGCGGGGGGGAGGGATGGCCTGGGGCCAACGTCCTGACTTTC,CASGGEGWPGANVLTF